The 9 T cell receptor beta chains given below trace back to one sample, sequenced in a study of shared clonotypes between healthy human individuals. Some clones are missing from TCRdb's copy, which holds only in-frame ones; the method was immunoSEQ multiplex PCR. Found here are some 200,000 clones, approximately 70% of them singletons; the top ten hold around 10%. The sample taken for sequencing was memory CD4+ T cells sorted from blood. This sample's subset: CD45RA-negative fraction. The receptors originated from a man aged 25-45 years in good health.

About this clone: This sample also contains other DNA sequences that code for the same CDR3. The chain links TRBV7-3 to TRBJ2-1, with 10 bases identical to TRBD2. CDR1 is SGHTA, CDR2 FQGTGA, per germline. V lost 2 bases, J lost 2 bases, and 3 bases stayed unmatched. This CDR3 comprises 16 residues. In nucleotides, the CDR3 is TGTGCCAGCAGCTTATTAGCGGGAGGCCCCTACAATGAGCAGTTCTTC. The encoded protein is CASSLLAGGPYNEQFF.

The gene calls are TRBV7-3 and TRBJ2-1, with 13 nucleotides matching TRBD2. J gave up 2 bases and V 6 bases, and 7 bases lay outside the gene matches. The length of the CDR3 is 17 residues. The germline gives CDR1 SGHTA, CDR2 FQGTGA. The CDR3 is CASSVGGLAGPYNEQFF. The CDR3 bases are TGTGCCAGCAGTGTAGGGGGACTAGCGGGGCCCTACAATGAGCAGTTCTTC.

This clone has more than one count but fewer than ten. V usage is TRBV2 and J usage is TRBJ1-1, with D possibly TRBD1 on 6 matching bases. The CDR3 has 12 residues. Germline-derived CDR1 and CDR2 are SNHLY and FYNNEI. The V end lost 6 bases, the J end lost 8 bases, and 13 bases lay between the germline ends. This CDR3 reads CASRTGTGEAFF. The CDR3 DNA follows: TGTGCCAGCAGAACAGGAACAGGGGAAGCTTTCTTT. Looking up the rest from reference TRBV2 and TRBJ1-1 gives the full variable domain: EPEVTQTPSHQVTQMGQEVILRCVPISNHLYFYWYRQILGQKVEFLVSFYNNEISEKSEIFDDQFSVERPDGSNFTLKIRSTKLEDSAMYFCASRTGTGEAFFGQGTRLTVV.

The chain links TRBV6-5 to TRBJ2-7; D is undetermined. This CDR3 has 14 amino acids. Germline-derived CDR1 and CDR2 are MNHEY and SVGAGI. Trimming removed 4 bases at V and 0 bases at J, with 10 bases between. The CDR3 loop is CASSSITLSYEQYF. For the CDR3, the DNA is TGTGCCAGCAGTTCGATTACGCTCTCCTACGAGCAGTACTTC.

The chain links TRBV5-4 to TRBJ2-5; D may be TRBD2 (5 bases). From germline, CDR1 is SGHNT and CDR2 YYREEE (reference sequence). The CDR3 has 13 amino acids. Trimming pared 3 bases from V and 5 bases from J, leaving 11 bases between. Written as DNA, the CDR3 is TGTGCCAGCAGCTCGTCTAGCATGGAGACCCAGTACTTC. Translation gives CASSSSSMETQYF.

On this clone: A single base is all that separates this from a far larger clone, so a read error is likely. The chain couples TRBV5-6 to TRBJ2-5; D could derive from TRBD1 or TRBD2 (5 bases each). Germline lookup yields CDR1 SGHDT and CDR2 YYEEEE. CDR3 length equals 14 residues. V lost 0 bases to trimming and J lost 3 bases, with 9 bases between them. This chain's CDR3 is CASSLEGREETQYF. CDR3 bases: TGTGCCAGCAGCTTGGAGGGACGGGAAGAGACCCAGTACTTC.

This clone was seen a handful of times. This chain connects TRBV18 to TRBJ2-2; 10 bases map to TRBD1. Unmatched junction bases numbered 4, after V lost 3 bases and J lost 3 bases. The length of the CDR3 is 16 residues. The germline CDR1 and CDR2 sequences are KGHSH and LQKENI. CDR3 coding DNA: TGTGCCAGCTCACCCCGACAGGGGGCTGACACCGGGGAGCTGTTTTTT. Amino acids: CASSPRQGADTGELFF.

In nucleotides, the CDR3 is TGTGCCAGCAGTGGGACAGCCTTACAGCGGAGCACAGATACGCAGTATTTT. Translated: CASSGTALQRSTDTQYF. The chain joins TRBV6-1 to TRBJ2-3; maybe TRBD1 (6 bases). V was clipped by 4 bases and J by 0 bases, with 17 bases between them. The CDR3 consists of 17 residues. The germline gives CDR1 MNHNS, CDR2 SASEGT.

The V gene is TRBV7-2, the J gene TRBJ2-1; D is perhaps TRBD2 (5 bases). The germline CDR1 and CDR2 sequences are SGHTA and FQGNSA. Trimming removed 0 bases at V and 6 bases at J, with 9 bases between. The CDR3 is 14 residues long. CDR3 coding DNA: TGTGCCAGCAGCTTAGCGCGGGTGTCCAATGAGCAGTTCTTC. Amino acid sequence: CASSLARVSNEQFF.